Sample share makes the clone carrying this T cell receptor (beta chain) medium-sized. The data derive from a study of shared clonotypes between healthy human individuals. Germline values: CDR1 MRHNA, CDR2 SNTAGT. V gave up 5 bases and J gave up 4 bases; unmatched junction bases: 0. The CDR3 length is 13 residues. Donors included only healthy HIV-negative adults lacking recent acute infections or vaccinations. Under the authors' procedure: For the immunoSEQ data, sequences were junction-only without quality scores, so filtering differed. The protocol was immunoSEQ multiplex PCR, while the TCRdb copy is restricted to in-frame clones and leaves out a portion. D and trimming come from the DNA, and the V and J calls and clone size come from that table. The table records about 110,000 clones, about 71% of them present only once.

Input material: memory CD8+ T cells sorted from blood. Stated subset: CD45RO+ cells pooled with CCR7-negative TemRA cells. This TCR was recovered from a woman between 25 and 40 years old in good health. This chain links TRBV6-4 with TRBJ2-2, with 8 bases lining up with TRBD2. DNA of the CDR3: TGTGCCAGCAGTAGCGGGAGCACCGGGGAGCTGTTTTTT. Its translation: CASSSGSTGELFF.